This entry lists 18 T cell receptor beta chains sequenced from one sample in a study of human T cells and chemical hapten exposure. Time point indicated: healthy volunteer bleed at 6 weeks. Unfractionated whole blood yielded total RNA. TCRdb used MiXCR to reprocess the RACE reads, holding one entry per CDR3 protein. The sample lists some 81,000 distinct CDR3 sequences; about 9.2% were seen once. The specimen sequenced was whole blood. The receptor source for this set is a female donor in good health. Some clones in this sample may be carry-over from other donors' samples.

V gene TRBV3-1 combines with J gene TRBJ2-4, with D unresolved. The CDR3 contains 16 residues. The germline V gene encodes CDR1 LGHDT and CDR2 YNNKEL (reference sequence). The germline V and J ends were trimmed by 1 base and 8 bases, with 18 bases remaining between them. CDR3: CASSQGRYNPRDIQYF. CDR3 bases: TGTGCCAGCAGCCAAGGACGGTACAACCCAAGAGACATTCAGTACTTC.

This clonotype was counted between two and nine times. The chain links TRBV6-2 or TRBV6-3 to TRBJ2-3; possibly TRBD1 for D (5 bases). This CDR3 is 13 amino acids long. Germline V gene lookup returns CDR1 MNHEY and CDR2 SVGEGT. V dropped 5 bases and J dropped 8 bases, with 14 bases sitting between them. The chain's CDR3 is CASSGDSQGTQYF. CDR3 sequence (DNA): TGTGCCAGCAGTGGAGACAGTCAAGGTACGCAGTATTTT.

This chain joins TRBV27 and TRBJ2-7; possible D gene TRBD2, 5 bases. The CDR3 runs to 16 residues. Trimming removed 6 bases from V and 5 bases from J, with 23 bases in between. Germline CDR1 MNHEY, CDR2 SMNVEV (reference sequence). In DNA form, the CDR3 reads TGTGCCAGCAGCAGAGCTCCTAGCCATTTCCGCGACGAGCAGTACTTC. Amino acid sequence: CASSRAPSHFRDEQYF.

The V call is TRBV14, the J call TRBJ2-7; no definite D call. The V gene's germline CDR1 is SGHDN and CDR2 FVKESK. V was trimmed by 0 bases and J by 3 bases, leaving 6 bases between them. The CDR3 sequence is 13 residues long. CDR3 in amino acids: CASSQEHFYEQYF. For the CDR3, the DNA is TGTGCCAGCAGCCAAGAGCACTTCTACGAGCAGTACTTC.

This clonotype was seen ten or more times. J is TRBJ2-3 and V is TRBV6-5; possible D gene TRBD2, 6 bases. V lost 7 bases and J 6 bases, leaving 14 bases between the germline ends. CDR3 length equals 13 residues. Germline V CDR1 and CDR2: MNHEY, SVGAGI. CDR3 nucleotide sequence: TGTGCCAGCACCCGTATTGGGGGGGATACGCAGTATTTT. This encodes CASTRIGGDTQYF.

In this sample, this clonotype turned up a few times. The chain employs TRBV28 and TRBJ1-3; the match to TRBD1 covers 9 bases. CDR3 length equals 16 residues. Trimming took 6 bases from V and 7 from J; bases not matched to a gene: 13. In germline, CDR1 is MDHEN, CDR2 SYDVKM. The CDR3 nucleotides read TGTGCCAGCAGAAAGGGACAGGGAACCGGGGGTAACACCATATATTTT. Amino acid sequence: CASRKGQGTGGNTIYF.

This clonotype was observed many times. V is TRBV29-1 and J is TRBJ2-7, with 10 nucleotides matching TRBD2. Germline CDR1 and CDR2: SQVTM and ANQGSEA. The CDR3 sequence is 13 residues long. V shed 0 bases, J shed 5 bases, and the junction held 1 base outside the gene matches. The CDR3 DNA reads TGCAGCGTTGAAGAAGGGACTAGCGACGAGCAGTACTTC. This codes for CSVEEGTSDEQYF.

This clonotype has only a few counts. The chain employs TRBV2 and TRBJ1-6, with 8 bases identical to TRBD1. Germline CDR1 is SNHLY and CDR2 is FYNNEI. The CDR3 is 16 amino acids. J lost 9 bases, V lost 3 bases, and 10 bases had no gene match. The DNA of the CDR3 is TGTGCCAGCAGTGACCAGGGGGCGCCTTTAAGTTCACCCCTCCACTTT. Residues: CASSDQGAPLSSPLHF.

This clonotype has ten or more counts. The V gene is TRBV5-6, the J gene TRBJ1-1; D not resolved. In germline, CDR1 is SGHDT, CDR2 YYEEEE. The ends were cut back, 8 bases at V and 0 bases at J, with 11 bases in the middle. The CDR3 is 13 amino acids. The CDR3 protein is CASERGVNTEAFF. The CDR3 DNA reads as TGTGCCAGTGAAAGAGGCGTGAACACTGAAGCTTTCTTT.

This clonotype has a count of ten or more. CDR3 in DNA: TGTGCCAGCAGTGCCCCCCCTTCGGCAGGGGCGTCTGTGTATACGCAGTATTTT. Protein: CASSAPPSAGASVYTQYF. This chain links TRBV12-3 or TRBV12-4 with TRBJ2-3; TRBD1 might be the D (6 bases). The V end lost 5 bases, the J end lost 7 bases, and 28 bases lay between the germline ends. The CDR3 covers 18 residues.

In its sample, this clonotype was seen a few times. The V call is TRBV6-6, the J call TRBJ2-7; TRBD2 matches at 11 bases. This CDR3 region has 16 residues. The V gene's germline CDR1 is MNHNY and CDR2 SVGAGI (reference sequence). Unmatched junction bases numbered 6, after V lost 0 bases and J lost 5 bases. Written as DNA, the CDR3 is TGTGCCAGCAGTTACTCCTCCCCGACTAGCGGGGACGAGCAGTACTTC. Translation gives CASSYSSPTSGDEQYF.

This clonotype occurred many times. CDR3 sequence reads: CSARDWGQGVETQYF. The CDR3 bases are TGCAGTGCTAGAGATTGGGGACAGGGTGTGGAGACCCAGTACTTC. The chain uses TRBV20-1 and TRBJ2-5, with 9 bases identical to TRBD1. The germline gives CDR1 DFQATT, CDR2 SNEGSKA (reference sequence). CDR3 length: 15 residues. V lost 0 bases and J lost 5; bases outside the gene matches: 7.

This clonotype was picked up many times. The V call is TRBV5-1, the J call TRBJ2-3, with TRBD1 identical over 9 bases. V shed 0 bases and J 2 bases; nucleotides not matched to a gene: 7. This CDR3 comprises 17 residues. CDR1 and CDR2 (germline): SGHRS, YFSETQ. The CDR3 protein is CASSLASGTGHTDTQYF. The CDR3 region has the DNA TGCGCCAGCAGCTTGGCATCCGGGACAGGGCACACAGATACGCAGTATTTT. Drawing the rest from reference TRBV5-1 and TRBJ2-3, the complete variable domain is KAGVTQTPRYLIKTRGQQVTLSCSPISGHRSVSWYQQTPGQGLQFLFEYFSETQRNKGNFPGRFSGRQFSNSRSEMNVSTLELGDSALYLCASSLASGTGHTDTQYFGPGTRLTVL.

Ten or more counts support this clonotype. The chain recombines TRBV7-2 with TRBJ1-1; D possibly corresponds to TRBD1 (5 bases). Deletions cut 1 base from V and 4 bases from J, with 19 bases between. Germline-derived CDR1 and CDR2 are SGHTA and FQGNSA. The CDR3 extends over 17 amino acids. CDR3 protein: CASSLEAIRFRGTEAFF. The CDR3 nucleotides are TGTGCCAGCAGCTTAGAGGCTATTCGATTTAGGGGCACTGAAGCTTTCTTT.

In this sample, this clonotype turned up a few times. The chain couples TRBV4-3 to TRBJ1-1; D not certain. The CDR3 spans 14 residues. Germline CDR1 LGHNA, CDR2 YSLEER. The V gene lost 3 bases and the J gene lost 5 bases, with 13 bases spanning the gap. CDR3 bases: TGCGCCAGCAGCCATTCCGCCGAGGGAACTGAAGCTTTCTTT. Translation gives CASSHSAEGTEAFF.

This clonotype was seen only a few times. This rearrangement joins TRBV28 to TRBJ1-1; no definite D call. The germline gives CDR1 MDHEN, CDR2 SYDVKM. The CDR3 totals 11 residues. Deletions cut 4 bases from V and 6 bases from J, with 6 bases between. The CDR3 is CASSSYPEAFF. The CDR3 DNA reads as TGTGCCAGCAGTTCTTACCCTGAAGCTTTCTTT.

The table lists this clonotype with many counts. CDR3 residues: CASSPLAWQVLGTDTQYF. The CDR3 coding sequence is TGTGCCAGCAGCCCGCTAGCGTGGCAGGTACTGGGCACAGATACGCAGTATTTT. The chain has TRBV27 and TRBJ2-3, with D tentatively TRBD2 (6 bases). Trimming left V 6 bases short and J 1 base short, with 23 bases between. This CDR3 is 18 amino acids long. Germline-derived CDR1 and CDR2 are MNHEY and SMNVEV (reference sequence).

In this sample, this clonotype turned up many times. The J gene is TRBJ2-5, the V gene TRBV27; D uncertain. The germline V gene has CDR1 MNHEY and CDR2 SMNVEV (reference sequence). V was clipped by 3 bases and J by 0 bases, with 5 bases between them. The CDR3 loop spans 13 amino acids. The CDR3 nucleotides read TGTGCCAGCAGTTTGCTAGACCAAGAGACCCAGTACTTC. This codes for CASSLLDQETQYF.